This T cell receptor beta chain stems from a study of T cell changes during pregnancy in multiple sclerosis. The germline V and J ends were trimmed by 6 bases and 6 bases, with 12 bases remaining between them. CDR3 length: 13 amino acids. Per germline, CDR1 MRHNA and CDR2 SNTAGT. Assay used: immunoSEQ multiplex PCR; TCRdb lists only in-frame clones, some missing. Of about 79,000 clones in the sample, 80% to 95% are singletons; the top ten hold around 0.75%. Sequencing used peripheral blood, obtained in the second trimester of pregnancy. The TCR sequence derives from a female donor in good health, enrolled as a control in a pregnancy study. V and J are TRBV6-4 and TRBJ2-1; TRBD1 might be the D (5 bases). CDR3 region: CASSLDRVNEQFF. CDR3 bases: TGTGCCAGCAGCCTCGACAGAGTCAATGAGCAGTTCTTC.